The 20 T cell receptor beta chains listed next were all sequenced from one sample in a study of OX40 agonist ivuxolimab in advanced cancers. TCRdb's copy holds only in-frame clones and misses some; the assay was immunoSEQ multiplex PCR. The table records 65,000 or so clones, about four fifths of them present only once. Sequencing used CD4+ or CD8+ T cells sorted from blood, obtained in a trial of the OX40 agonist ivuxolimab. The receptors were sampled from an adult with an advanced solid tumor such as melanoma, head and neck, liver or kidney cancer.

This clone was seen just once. The CDR3 loop reads CASSSPLPDRGGNTIYF. Written as DNA, the CDR3 is TGTGCCAGCAGTTCACCACTACCCGACAGGGGTGGAAACACCATATATTTT. This chain uses TRBV28 with TRBJ1-3, with TRBD1 matching over 8 bases. Per germline, CDR1 MDHEN and CDR2 SYDVKM. The V segment lost 4 bases and the J segment 3 bases; nucleotides outside the gene matches: 11. This CDR3 has 17 amino acids.

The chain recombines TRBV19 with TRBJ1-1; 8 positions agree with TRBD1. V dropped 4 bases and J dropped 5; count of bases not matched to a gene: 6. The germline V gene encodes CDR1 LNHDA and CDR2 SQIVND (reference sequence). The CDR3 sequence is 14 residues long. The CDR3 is CASSNGQGATEAFF. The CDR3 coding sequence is TGTGCCAGTAGTAATGGACAGGGAGCTACTGAAGCTTTCTTT.

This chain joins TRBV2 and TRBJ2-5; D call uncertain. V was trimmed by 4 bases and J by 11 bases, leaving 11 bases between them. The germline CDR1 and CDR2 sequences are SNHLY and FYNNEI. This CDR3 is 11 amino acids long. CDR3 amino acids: CASSGESPQYF. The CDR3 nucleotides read TGTGCCAGCAGTGGAGAGAGTCCTCAGTACTTC.

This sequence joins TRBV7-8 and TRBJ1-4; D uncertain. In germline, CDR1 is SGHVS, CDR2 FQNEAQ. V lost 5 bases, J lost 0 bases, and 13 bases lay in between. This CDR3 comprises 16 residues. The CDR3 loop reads CASSPRAAATNEKLFF. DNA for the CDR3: TGTGCCAGCAGCCCCCGCGCAGCTGCAACTAATGAAAAACTGTTTTTT.

CDR3 loop: CASSYSISEAFF. CDR3 nucleotide sequence: TGTGCCAGCAGTTACTCGATATCTGAAGCTTTCTTT. The chain links TRBV6-5 to TRBJ1-1; unclear D gene. V lost 0 bases, J lost 6 bases, and 5 bases lay in between. The CDR3 length is 12 residues. Germline V gene data show CDR1 as MNHEY and CDR2 as SVGAGI.

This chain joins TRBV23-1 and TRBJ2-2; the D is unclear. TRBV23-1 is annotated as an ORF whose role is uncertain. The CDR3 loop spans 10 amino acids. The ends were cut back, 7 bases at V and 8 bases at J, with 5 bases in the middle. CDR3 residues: CASKLGELFF. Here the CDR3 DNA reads TGCGCCAGCAAGCTAGGGGAGCTGTTTTTT.

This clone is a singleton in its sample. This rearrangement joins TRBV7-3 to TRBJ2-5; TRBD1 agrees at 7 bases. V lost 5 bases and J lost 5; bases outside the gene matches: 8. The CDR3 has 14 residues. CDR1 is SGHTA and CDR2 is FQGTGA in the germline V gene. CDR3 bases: TGTGCCAGCAGCCCCACAGGGGTGGGGGAGACCCAGTACTTC. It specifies CASSPTGVGETQYF. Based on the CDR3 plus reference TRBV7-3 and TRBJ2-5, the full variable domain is GAGVSQTPSNKVTEKGKYVELRCDPISGHTALYWYRQSLGQGPEFLIYFQGTGAADDSGLPNDRFFAVRPEGSVSTLKIQRTERGDSAVYLCASSPTGVGETQYFGPGTRLLVL.

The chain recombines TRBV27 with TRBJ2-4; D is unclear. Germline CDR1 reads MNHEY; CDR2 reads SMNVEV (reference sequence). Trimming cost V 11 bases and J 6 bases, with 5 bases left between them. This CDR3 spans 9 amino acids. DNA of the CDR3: TGTGCCGGACGAAACATTCAGTACTTC. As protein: CAGRNIQYF.

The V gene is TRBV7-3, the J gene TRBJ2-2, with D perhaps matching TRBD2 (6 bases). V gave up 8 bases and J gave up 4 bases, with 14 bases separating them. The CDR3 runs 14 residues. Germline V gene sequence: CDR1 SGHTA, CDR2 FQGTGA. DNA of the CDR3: TGTGCCAGCGGGTCTAGCGAACCCACCGGGGAGCTGTTTTTT. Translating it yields CASGSSEPTGELFF.

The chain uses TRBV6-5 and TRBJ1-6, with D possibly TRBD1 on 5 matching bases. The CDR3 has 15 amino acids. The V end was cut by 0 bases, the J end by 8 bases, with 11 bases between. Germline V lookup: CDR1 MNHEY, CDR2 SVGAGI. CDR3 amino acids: CASSYSMGGDSPLHF. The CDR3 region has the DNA TGTGCCAGCAGTTACTCGATGGGGGGGGATTCACCCCTCCACTTT.

This CDR3 reads CASGRGQATGELFF. Written as DNA, the CDR3 is TGTGCCAGCGGGAGGGGACAGGCCACCGGGGAGCTGTTTTTT. The rearrangement links TRBV7-6 to TRBJ2-2, with a tentative D call TRBD1 (8 bases). The CDR3 contains 14 residues. Per germline, CDR1 SGHVS and CDR2 FNYEAQ. V lost 8 bases, J lost 4 bases, and 14 bases lay in between.

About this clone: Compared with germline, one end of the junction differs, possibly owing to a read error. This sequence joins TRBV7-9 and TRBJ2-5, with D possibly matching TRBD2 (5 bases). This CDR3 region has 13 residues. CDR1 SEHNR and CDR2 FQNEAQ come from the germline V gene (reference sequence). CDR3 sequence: CASSYLALEAQYF. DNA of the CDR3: TGTGCCAGCAGCTACCTAGCCTTAGAGGCCCAGTACTTC.

CDR3 sequence (DNA): TGTGCCAGCACCACAGGGGGCACCGGGGAGCTGTTTTTT. Encoded protein: CASTTGGTGELFF. V and J are TRBV5-5 and TRBJ2-2, with TRBD1 identical over 8 bases. CDR1 and CDR2 (germline): SGHKS, YYEKEE (reference sequence). V lost 6 bases to trimming and J lost 4 bases; unmatched junction nucleotides: 2. This CDR3 is built from 13 residues.

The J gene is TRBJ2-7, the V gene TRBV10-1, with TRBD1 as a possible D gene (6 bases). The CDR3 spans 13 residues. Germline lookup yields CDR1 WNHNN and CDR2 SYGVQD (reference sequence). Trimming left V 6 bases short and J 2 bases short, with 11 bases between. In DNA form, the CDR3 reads TGCGCCAGCAGAACGGGACACCCCTACGAGCAGTACTTC. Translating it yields CASRTGHPYEQYF.

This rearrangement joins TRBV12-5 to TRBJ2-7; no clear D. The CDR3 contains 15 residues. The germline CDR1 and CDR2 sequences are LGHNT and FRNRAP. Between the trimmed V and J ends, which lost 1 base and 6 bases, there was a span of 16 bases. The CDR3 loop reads CASGLAGAPTAEQYF. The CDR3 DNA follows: TGTGCTAGTGGTTTGGCGGGCGCTCCGACGGCCGAGCAGTACTTC.

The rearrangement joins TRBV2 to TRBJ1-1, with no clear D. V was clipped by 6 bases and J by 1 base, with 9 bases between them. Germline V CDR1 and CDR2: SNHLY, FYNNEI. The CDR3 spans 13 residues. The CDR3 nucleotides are TGTGCCAGCAGCACCAGAAGGAACACTGAAGCTTTCTTT. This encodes CASSTRRNTEAFF.

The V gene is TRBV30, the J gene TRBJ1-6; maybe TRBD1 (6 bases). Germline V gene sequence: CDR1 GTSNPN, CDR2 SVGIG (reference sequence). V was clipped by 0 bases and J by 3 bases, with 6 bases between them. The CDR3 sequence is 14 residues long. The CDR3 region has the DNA TGTGCCTGGAGTGTACAGGGCTATAATTCACCCCTCCACTTT. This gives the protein CAWSVQGYNSPLHF.

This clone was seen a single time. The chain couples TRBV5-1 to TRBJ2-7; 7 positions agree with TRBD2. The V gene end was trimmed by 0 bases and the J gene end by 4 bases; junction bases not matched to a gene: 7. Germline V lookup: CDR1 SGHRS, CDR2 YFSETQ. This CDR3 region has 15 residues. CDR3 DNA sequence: TGCGCCAGCAGCTTGGGGTCAGCGGGAATGTACGAGCAGTACTTC. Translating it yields CASSLGSAGMYEQYF.

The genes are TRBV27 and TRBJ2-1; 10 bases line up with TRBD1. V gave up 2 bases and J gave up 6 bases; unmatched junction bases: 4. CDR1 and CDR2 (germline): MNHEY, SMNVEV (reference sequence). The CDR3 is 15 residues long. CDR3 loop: CASSLVGTGVNEQFF. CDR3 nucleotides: TGTGCCAGCAGTTTAGTAGGGACAGGGGTCAATGAGCAGTTCTTC.

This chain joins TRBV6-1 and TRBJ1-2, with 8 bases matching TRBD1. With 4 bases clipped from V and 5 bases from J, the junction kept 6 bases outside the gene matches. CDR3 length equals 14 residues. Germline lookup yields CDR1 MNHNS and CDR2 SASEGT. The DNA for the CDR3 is TGTGCCAGCAGTGCCGGACAGGGTTTATATGGCTACACCTTC. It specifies CASSAGQGLYGYTF.